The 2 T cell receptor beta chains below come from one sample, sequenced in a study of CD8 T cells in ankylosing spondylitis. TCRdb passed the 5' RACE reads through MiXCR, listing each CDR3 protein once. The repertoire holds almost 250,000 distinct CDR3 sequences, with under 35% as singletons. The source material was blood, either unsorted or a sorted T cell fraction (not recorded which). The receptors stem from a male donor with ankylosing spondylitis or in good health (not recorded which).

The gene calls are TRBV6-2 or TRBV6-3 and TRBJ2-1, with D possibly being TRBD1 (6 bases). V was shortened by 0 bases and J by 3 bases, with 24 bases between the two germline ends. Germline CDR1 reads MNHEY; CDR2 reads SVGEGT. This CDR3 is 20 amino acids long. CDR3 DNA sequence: TGTGCCAGCAGTTACTCGAATGCTCAGGGGTCGAACTTCAACTACAATGAGCAGTTCTTC. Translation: CASSYSNAQGSNFNYNEQFF.

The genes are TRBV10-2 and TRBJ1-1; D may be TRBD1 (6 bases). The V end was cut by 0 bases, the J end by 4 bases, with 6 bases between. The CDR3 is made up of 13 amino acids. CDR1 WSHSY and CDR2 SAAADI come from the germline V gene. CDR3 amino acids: CASSESGGTEAFF. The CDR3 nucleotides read TGCGCCAGCAGTGAGTCAGGGGGCACTGAAGCTTTCTTT.